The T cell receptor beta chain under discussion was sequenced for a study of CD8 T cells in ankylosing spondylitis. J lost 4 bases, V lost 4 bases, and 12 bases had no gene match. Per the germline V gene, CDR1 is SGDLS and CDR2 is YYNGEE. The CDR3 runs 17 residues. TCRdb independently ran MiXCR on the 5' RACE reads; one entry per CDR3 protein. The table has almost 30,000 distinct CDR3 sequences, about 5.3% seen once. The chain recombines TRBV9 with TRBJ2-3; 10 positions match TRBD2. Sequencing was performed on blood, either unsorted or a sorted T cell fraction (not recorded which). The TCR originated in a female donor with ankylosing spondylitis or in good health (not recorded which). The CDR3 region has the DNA TGTGCCAGCAGCCCCCTGGTAGCGGGGGGCATGGCAGATACGCAGTATTTT. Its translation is CASSPLVAGGMADTQYF.